This T cell receptor beta chain emerged from a study of blood T cell repertoires in COVID-19. This clone appeared a single time. Clones were read by immunoSEQ multiplex PCR, and TCRdb kept only the in-frame ones, dropping some. The sample yields about 210,000 clones, around 86% seen once. Input material: PBMCs or T cells enriched from blood (not recorded which). The sequence was collected from a man younger than 45 in a cohort exposed to, infected with or recovered from COVID-19 (not recorded which).

CDR3 amino acids: CASSYMAYLSGNTIYF. As DNA, the CDR3 is TGTGCCAGCAGTTATATGGCTTACCTCTCTGGAAACACCATATATTTT. The chain is built from TRBV6-5 and TRBJ1-3; the D is unclear. The CDR3 loop spans 16 amino acids. Germline lookup yields CDR1 MNHEY and CDR2 SVGAGI. Trimming shortened V by 3 bases and J by 0 bases, and 12 bases separated the two germline ends.